The sequence of this T cell receptor (beta chain) was determined in a study of T cell repertoires in cytomegalovirus infection. Across the study: TCR beta signatures that were public indicated CMV infection and matching HLA type.

The count of this clonotype is one. As yet, its antigen is unknown. Study-level points and caveats: Cumulative frequency of public TCR beta families picked out carriers of CMV plus the relevant HLA. The ex vivo response showed dominance by HLA-C-restricted CMV-specific TCR beta clonotypes.

One entry per CDR3 protein, called by TCRdb with MiXCR from the reads. The sample consists of about 600,000 distinct CDR3 sequences, roughly a quarter of them appearing once. The ends were cut back, 4 bases at V and 1 base at J, with 16 bases in the middle. Germline V gene data show CDR1 as SGHDN and CDR2 as FVKESK. The CDR3 has 16 amino acids. This rearrangement joins TRBV14 to TRBJ2-5; D may match TRBD1 or TRBD2 (6 bases each). Sequenced sample: CD8+ T cells from PBMCs. The source is a human donor in good health (CMV status not recorded). Some clones in this sample may be carry-over from other donors' samples. CDR3 sequence reads: CASSPWGRGPQETQYF. The CDR3, as DNA: TGTGCCAGCAGCCCGTGGGGGCGGGGCCCCCAAGAGACCCAGTACTTC.